Following are 4 T cell receptor beta chains from one sample sequenced in a study of cytomegalovirus exposure and HLA in healthy donors. The PCR had 60 Vbeta and 13 Jbeta primers. Generated by immunoSEQ multiplex PCR, the TCRdb table keeps only in-frame clones and is missing some. The sample consists of 110,000 to 150,000 clones, around three quarters of them appearing once. The source material was PBMCs. The receptors shown here come from a woman aged 40 to 50 in good health and CMV-seronegative.

The chain joins TRBV28 to TRBJ1-6; D uncertain. CDR1 is MDHEN, CDR2 SYDVKM, per germline. The CDR3 has 16 residues. Trimming shortened V by 6 bases and J by 0 bases, and 12 bases separated the two germline ends. CDR3 protein: CASSPTPSSYNSPLHF. The CDR3 DNA reads TGTGCCAGCAGCCCGACACCGAGCTCCTATAATTCACCCCTCCACTTT.

The V call is TRBV7-2, the J call TRBJ2-5, with 12 nucleotides matching TRBD2. V was clipped by 3 bases and J by 5 bases; unmatched bases: 16. This CDR3 has 19 residues. From germline, CDR1 is SGHTA and CDR2 FQGNSA. The CDR3 loop is CASSFPRTLVLAGGETQYF. The DNA of the CDR3 is TGTGCCAGCAGCTTCCCCCGGACCCTCGTGCTAGCGGGGGGGGAGACCCAGTACTTC.

The rearrangement joins TRBV11-2 to TRBJ2-3; no firm D call. Germline CDR1 SGHAT, CDR2 FQNNGV. The CDR3 is made up of 13 amino acids. The chain's CDR3 is CGVGLPIPDTQYF. In DNA form, the CDR3 reads TGTGGGGTGGGCCTCCCAATCCCAGATACGCAGTATTTT.

This clone was seen ten or more times. The chain uses TRBV7-8 and TRBJ2-7, with D maybe TRBD1 (5 bases). V lost 3 bases and J 6 bases, leaving 6 bases between the germline ends. The CDR3 length is 11 residues. The germline V gene encodes CDR1 SGHVS and CDR2 FQNEAQ. CDR3 nucleotide sequence: TGTGCCAGCAGCTTTGGGGCCGAGCAGTACTTC. It codes for CASSFGAEQYF.